A single sample gave rise to the 27 T cell receptor beta chains below, sequenced in a study of T cells in localized non-small cell lung cancer. The table came from immunoSEQ multiplex PCR; TCRdb's copy has only in-frame clones and leaves some out. The data contain around 15,000 clones, 75% to 90% of them singletons. This sample comprised peripheral blood, obtained before any cancer treatment. These receptors were collected from a female donor older than 55 with stage III squamous cell lung carcinoma.

V usage is TRBV28 and J usage is TRBJ2-1; no firm D call. CDR3 length equals 15 residues. Germline V gene sequence: CDR1 MDHEN, CDR2 SYDVKM. The V gene lost 3 bases and the J gene lost 0 bases, with 9 bases spanning the gap. DNA of the CDR3: TGTGCCAGCAGTTTGGTGATGCCCTCCTACAATGAGCAGTTCTTC. It specifies CASSLVMPSYNEQFF.

The chain carries TRBV30 and TRBJ2-1; 8 nucleotides align to TRBD1. The V gene end was trimmed by 2 bases and the J gene end by 8 bases; junction bases not matched to a gene: 5. Germline CDR1 reads GTSNPN; CDR2 reads SVGIG (reference sequence). The CDR3 totals 13 residues. CDR3 sequence: CAWSPSTGDEQFF. Here the CDR3 DNA reads TGTGCCTGGAGTCCATCGACAGGGGATGAGCAGTTCTTC.

CDR3 sequence reads: CATSRVDRVPYEQYF. CDR3 in DNA: TGTGCCACCAGCAGAGTGGACAGGGTGCCCTACGAGCAGTACTTC. The chain links TRBV15 to TRBJ2-7, with 8 bases fitting TRBD1. V shed 1 base, J shed 2 bases, and the junction held 4 bases outside the gene matches. Germline V gene sequence: CDR1 LNHNV, CDR2 YYDKDF (reference sequence). The length of the CDR3 is 15 residues.

This clone was seen a few times. The chain employs TRBV6-1 and TRBJ1-5; D call uncertain. Germline loops: CDR1 MNHNS, CDR2 SASEGT. V shed 7 bases and J shed 0 bases, with 4 bases lying between them. This CDR3 is 12 amino acids long. The CDR3 nucleotides are TGTGCCAGCAAGTATAGCAATCAGCCCCAGCATTTT. Translation: CASKYSNQPQHF.

CDR3 nucleotides: TGTGCCAGTAGTATCGAGTCAGATACGCAGTATTTT. It yields the protein CASSIESDTQYF. This chain connects TRBV19 to TRBJ2-3, with D uncertain. CDR1 and CDR2 from the germline V gene are LNHDA and SQIVND (reference sequence). This CDR3 region has 12 residues. V lost 3 bases and J lost 4, with 5 bases in between.

The gene calls are TRBV4-1 and TRBJ2-7, with D uncertain. The CDR3 totals 13 residues. Germline V gives CDR1 MGHRA, CDR2 YSYEKL. The V end was cut by 5 bases, the J end by 0 bases, with 8 bases between. CDR3 region: CASSVASSYEQYF. The CDR3 DNA reads TGCGCCAGCAGCGTCGCAAGCTCCTACGAGCAGTACTTC.

The chain carries TRBV11-2 and TRBJ2-7; TRBD2 matches 11 bases. The J segment lost 6 bases and the V segment lost 1 base, leaving 11 bases of the junction unmatched. This CDR3 region has 17 residues. Germline-derived CDR1 and CDR2 are SGHAT and FQNNGV. The DNA for the CDR3 is TGTGCCAGCAGCTTAGGATCTAGCGGGAGGCTTAGAGGCGAGCAGTACTTC. As protein: CASSLGSSGRLRGEQYF. The variable domain in full, completed from reference TRBV11-2 and TRBJ2-7, reads EAGVAQSPRYKIIEKRQSVAFWCNPISGHATLYWYQQILGQGPKLLIQFQNNGVVDDSQLPKDRFSAERLKGVDSTLKIQPAKLEDSAVYLCASSLGSSGRLRGEQYFGPGTRLTVT.

V gene TRBV5-6 combines with J gene TRBJ2-3; the D gene is possibly TRBD2 (5 bases). V lost 1 base to trimming and J lost 1 base, with 19 bases between them. Germline V gives CDR1 SGHDT, CDR2 YYEEEE. The CDR3 is 18 amino acids. CDR3 protein: CASSLFSAGGYGTDTQYF. Here the CDR3 DNA reads TGTGCCAGCAGCTTGTTTAGCGCGGGCGGGTATGGCACAGATACGCAGTATTTT.

CDR3 residues: CASSYGQTDTQYF. The CDR3 region has the DNA TGTGCCAGCAGCTACGGACAGACAGATACGCAGTATTTT. V usage is TRBV2 and J usage is TRBJ2-3, with D maybe TRBD1 (6 bases). CDR3 length: 13 residues. Trimming left V 6 bases short and J 3 bases short, with 10 bases between. The germline V gene encodes CDR1 SNHLY and CDR2 FYNNEI.

This chain joins TRBV6-1 and TRBJ1-2; D might be TRBD1 (5 bases). Germline V gives CDR1 MNHNS, CDR2 SASEGT. Trimming shortened V by 6 bases and J by 7 bases, and 15 bases separated the two germline ends. This CDR3 spans 13 amino acids. CDR3 in DNA: TGTGCCAGCAGATCCACCGGGACGCTTGGCTACACCTTC. As protein: CASRSTGTLGYTF.

The chain links TRBV18 to TRBJ2-2; 7 bases align to TRBD2. The CDR3 runs 14 residues. Trimming took 0 bases from V and 6 from J; bases not matched to a gene: 1. In germline, CDR1 is KGHSH, CDR2 LQKENI. Here the CDR3 DNA reads TGTGCCAGCTCACCACCGGGAGGGGCCGGGGAGCTGTTTTTT. Protein: CASSPPGGAGELFF.

The chain has TRBV5-4 and TRBJ1-4; D not certain. From germline, CDR1 is SGHNT and CDR2 YYREEE (reference sequence). Trimming removed 4 bases from V and 3 bases from J, with 4 bases in between. This CDR3 spans 12 amino acids. CDR3 nucleotide sequence: TGTGCCAGCAGCCGAGCTAATGAAAAACTGTTTTTT. This translates into CASSRANEKLFF.

The chain is built from TRBV28 and TRBJ2-7; 8 bases map to TRBD2. This CDR3 is built from 14 residues. The germline gives CDR1 MDHEN, CDR2 SYDVKM. The V gene end was trimmed by 6 bases and the J gene end by 2 bases; junction bases not matched to a gene: 6. In DNA form, the CDR3 reads TGTGCCAGCAGACCGGGAGGGCCAACCTACGAGCAGTACTTC. Protein product: CASRPGGPTYEQYF.

This sequence joins TRBV5-1 and TRBJ1-5, with a tentative D call TRBD1 (5 bases). This CDR3 contains 15 residues. Germline loops: CDR1 SGHRS, CDR2 YFSETQ. V was clipped by 0 bases and J by 1 base, with 8 bases between them. In DNA form, the CDR3 reads TGCGCCAGCAGCTTGGAGGGGATGAGCAATCAGCCCCAGCATTTT. This gives the protein CASSLEGMSNQPQHF.

A single count supports this clone. DNA for the CDR3: TGTGCCAGCAGAGGACGAATAGATAATGAAAAACTGTTTTTT. Translating gives CASRGRIDNEKLFF. The chain couples TRBV6-1 to TRBJ1-4; D is ambiguous. The V gene lost 6 bases and the J gene lost 4 bases, with 12 bases spanning the gap. Looked up from germline, CDR1 is MNHNS and CDR2 is SASEGT. The CDR3 runs 14 residues.

This chain joins TRBV7-2 and TRBJ2-3; 8 bases match TRBD2. The CDR3 runs to 14 residues. CDR1 is SGHTA and CDR2 is FQGNSA in the germline V gene. J lost 2 bases, V lost 5 bases, and 3 bases had no gene match. Written as DNA, the CDR3 is TGTGCCAGCAGCGTTAGCGGGATCACAGATACGCAGTATTTT. This gives the protein CASSVSGITDTQYF. Together with reference TRBV7-2 and TRBJ2-3, the CDR3 gives the full variable domain: GAGVSQSPSNKVTEKGKDVELRCDPISGHTALYWYRQSLGQGLEFLIYFQGNSAPDKSGLPSDRFSAERTGGSVSTLTIQRTQQEDSAVYLCASSVSGITDTQYFGPGTRLTVL.

The chain employs TRBV19 and TRBJ1-4; D ambiguous. Trimming removed 10 bases at V and 0 bases at J, with 15 bases between. The CDR3 is 15 amino acids. Germline V gives CDR1 LNHDA, CDR2 SQIVND (reference sequence). Written as DNA, the CDR3 is TGTGCCACCTCCCTGGGTATCGCAACTAATGAAAAACTGTTTTTT. Translated: CATSLGIATNEKLFF.

V and J are TRBV21-1 and TRBJ2-7. TRBV21-1 has pseudogene status. The CDR3 has 16 residues. CDR3 protein: CTSRVRMLHVLGEQYF. Here the CDR3 DNA reads TGTACCAGCAGGGTACGTATGCTACACGTGTTAGGCGAGCAGTACTTC.

This rearrangement joins TRBV11-2 to TRBJ1-6, with D possibly TRBD1 on 6 matching bases. Germline CDR1 reads SGHAT; CDR2 reads FQNNGV. CDR3 size: 15 residues. V dropped 6 bases and J dropped 14 bases, with 23 bases sitting between them. CDR3 DNA sequence: TGTGCCAGCAGTCGGATATCAGGGGCGGGAGGGACCCTCCACTTT. Protein product: CASSRISGAGGTLHF.

The chain carries TRBV9 and TRBJ1-6; D may be TRBD1 (6 bases). The CDR3 extends over 14 amino acids. Germline V gene lookup returns CDR1 SGDLS and CDR2 YYNGEE. Trimming left V 5 bases short and J 7 bases short, with 13 bases between. Here the CDR3 reads CASSSRGDNSPLHF. In DNA, the CDR3 is TGTGCCAGCAGTTCAAGGGGGGACAATTCACCCCTCCACTTT.

This sequence joins TRBV4-2 and TRBJ2-7; D perhaps matches TRBD2 (6 bases). This CDR3 comprises 18 residues. Germline CDR1 LGHNA, CDR2 YNFKEQ. Trimming cost V 0 bases and J 2 bases, with 20 bases left between them. Written as DNA, the CDR3 is TGTGCCAGCAGCCAAGAAGGGCCTAGCCGCGGGACTCCCTACGAGCAGTACTTC. Residues: CASSQEGPSRGTPYEQYF.

V gene TRBV4-1 combines with J gene TRBJ2-1; 8 bases align to TRBD2. The V segment lost 0 bases and the J segment 7 bases; nucleotides outside the gene matches: 8. Germline lookup yields CDR1 MGHRA and CDR2 YSYEKL. The length of the CDR3 is 16 residues. CDR3 in amino acids: CASSQDPGGDFNEQFF. The CDR3 DNA sequence: TGCGCCAGCAGCCAAGATCCGGGGGGGGACTTTAATGAGCAGTTCTTC.

The V and J genes are TRBV29-1 and TRBJ2-5; no clear D gene. This CDR3 has 14 residues. Germline values: CDR1 SQVTM, CDR2 ANQGSEA. Trimming cost V 0 bases and J 2 bases, with 10 bases left between them. The CDR3 region has the DNA TGCAGCGTTGAAGATCTCACGGGTCAAGAGACCCAGTACTTC. This sequence encodes CSVEDLTGQETQYF.

V usage is TRBV6-1 and J usage is TRBJ1-3, with no clear D. This CDR3 is 15 amino acids long. Per germline, CDR1 MNHNS and CDR2 SASEGT. Trimming left V 0 bases short and J 4 bases short, with 10 bases between. The CDR3 loop is CASSEAPRSGNTIYF. The CDR3 DNA reads as TGTGCCAGCAGTGAAGCCCCCCGCTCAGGAAACACCATATATTTT.

This clone occurred a few times. The chain recombines TRBV28 with TRBJ1-3; D ambiguous. The CDR3 consists of 17 residues. Trimming shortened V by 1 base and J by 3 bases, and 16 bases separated the two germline ends. Per germline, CDR1 MDHEN and CDR2 SYDVKM. The CDR3 DNA reads as TGTGCCAGCAGTTTATTCCCCGTGAGAGTGAATGGAAACACCATATATTTT. Amino acids: CASSLFPVRVNGNTIYF.

This clone was detected a few times. The rearrangement joins TRBV7-9 to TRBJ2-7; D unclear. Germline V gene sequence: CDR1 SEHNR, CDR2 FQNEAQ (reference sequence). Trimming pared 2 bases from V and 3 bases from J, leaving 11 bases between. The CDR3 runs 14 residues. The CDR3 nucleotides read TGTGCCAGCAGCTTAAGACCGACGGGCTACGAGCAGTACTTC. Residues: CASSLRPTGYEQYF.

The rearrangement joins TRBV4-2 to TRBJ2-3, with 12 bases matching TRBD2. The CDR3 runs 17 residues. V shed 4 bases and J 8 bases; nucleotides not matched to a gene: 13. Germline V gives CDR1 LGHNA, CDR2 YNFKEQ. CDR3: CASSRETSGSFGGTQYF. CDR3 nucleotide sequence: TGTGCCAGCAGCCGAGAGACTAGCGGGAGTTTTGGTGGTACGCAGTATTTT.